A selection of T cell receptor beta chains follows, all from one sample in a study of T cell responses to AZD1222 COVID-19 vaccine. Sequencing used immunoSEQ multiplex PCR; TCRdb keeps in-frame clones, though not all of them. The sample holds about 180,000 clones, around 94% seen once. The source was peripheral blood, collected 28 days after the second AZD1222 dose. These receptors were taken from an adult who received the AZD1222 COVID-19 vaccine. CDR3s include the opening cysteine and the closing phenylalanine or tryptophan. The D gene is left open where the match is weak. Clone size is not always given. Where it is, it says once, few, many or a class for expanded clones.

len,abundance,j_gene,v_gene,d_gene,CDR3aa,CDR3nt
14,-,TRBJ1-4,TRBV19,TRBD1,CASSYRGTNEKLFF,TGTGCCAGTAGTTACAGGGGAACTAATGAAAAACTGTTTTTT
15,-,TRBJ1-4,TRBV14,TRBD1,CASSRGTGFNEKLFF,TGTGCCAGCAGCCGAGGGACAGGGTTCAATGAAAAACTGTTTTTT
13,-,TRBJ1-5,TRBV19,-,CASGDRRNQPQHF,TGTGCCAGTGGTGACAGGAGGAATCAGCCCCAGCATTTT
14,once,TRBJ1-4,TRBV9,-,CASSVGGGNEKLFF,TGTGCCAGCAGCGTAGGGGGAGGGAATGAAAAACTGTTTTTT
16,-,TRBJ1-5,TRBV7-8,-,CASSLEVGGSNQPQHF,TGTGCCAGCAGCTTAGAGGTAGGGGGTAGCAATCAGCCCCAGCATTTT
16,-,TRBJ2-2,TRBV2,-,CASSENPSVRTGELFF,TGTGCCAGCAGTGAAAATCCGAGCGTTAGGACCGGGGAGCTGTTTTTT
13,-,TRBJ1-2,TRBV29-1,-,CSVAQNRNYGYTF,TGCAGCGTTGCGCAGAACAGAAACTATGGCTACACCTTC
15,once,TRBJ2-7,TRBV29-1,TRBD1,CSVQHRDRVPYEQYF,TGCAGCGTTCAACACCGGGACAGGGTCCCCTACGAGCAGTACTTC
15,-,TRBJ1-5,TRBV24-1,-,CATSKGRGLNQPQHF,TGTGCCACCAGCAAGGGAAGGGGACTAAATCAGCCCCAGCATTTT
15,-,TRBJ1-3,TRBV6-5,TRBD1,CASSFPRQGGNTIYF,TGTGCCAGCAGTTTTCCCCGACAGGGGGGAAACACCATATATTTT
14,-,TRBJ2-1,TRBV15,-,CATSRVRWLTEQFF,TGTGCCACCAGCAGAGTCCGTTGGCTTACTGAGCAGTTCTTC
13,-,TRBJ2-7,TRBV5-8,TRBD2,CASSLGGVWEQYF,TGTGCCAGCAGCCTCGGGGGGGTCTGGGAGCAGTACTTC
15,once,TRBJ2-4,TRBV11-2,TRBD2,CASSSLSGRGNIQYF,TGTGCCAGCAGCTCATTGAGCGGGAGGGGGAACATTCAGTACTTC
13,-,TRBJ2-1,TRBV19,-,CASKLGLYNEQFF,TGTGCCAGTAAGCTGGGACTCTACAATGAGCAGTTCTTC
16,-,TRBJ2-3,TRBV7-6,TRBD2,CASSLVADSGVTTQYF,TGTGCCAGCAGCTTAGTCGCTGATAGCGGGGTTACAACGCAGTATTTT
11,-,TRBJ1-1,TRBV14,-,CASSYGGEAFF,TGTGCCAGCAGCTACGGCGGTGAAGCTTTCTTT
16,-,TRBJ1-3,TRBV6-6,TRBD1,CASSYLAGGSGNTIYF,TGTGCCAGCAGTTACCTGGCAGGGGGCAGCGGAAACACCATATATTTT
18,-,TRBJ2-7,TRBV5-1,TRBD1,CASSLRGQGETTRYEQYF,TGCGCCAGCAGCTTGCGGGGACAGGGTGAAACGACGAGATACGAGCAGTACTTC
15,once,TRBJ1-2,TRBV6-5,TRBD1,CASSYSRTGARGYTF,TGTGCCAGCAGTTACTCTCGGACAGGGGCTCGTGGCTACACCTTC
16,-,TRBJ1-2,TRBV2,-,CASSEAWGPLNYGYTF,TGTGCCAGCAGTGAAGCTTGGGGACCCCTTAACTATGGCTACACCTTC
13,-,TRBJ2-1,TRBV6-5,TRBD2,CASGGTSGSIQFF,TGTGCCAGCGGGGGAACTAGCGGGAGTATCCAGTTCTTC
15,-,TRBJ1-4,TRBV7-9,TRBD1,CASSLGQGINEKLFF,TGTGCCAGCAGCTTAGGACAGGGAATTAATGAAAAACTGTTTTTT
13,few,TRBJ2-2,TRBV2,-,CASSTGSTGELFF,TGTGCCAGCAGCACAGGGTCCACCGGGGAGCTGTTTTTT
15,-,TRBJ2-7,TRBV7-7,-,CASSLGDPPTYEQYF,TGTGCTAGCAGCTTAGGGGACCCCCCTACCTACGAGCAGTACTTC
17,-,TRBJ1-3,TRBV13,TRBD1,CASSLRTGTNSGNTIYF,TGTGCCAGCAGCCTTAGGACAGGAACTAACTCTGGAAACACCATATATTTT
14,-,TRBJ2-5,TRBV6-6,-,CASSYGALQETQYF,TGTGCCAGCAGTTACGGGGCCCTTCAAGAGACCCAGTACTTC
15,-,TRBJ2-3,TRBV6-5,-,CASSYASGGTDTQYF,TGTGCCAGCAGTTACGCTAGTGGCGGCACAGATACGCAGTATTTT
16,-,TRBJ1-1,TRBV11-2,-,CASSLPGAGSTTEAFF,TGTGCCAGCAGCTTACCCGGGGCAGGGTCGACCACTGAAGCTTTCTTT
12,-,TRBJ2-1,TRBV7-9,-,CASSLGVGEQFF,TGTGCCAGCAGCTTAGGAGTCGGTGAGCAGTTCTTC
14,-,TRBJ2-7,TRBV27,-,CASSLSPGWGEQYF,TGTGCCAGCAGTTTATCACCAGGGTGGGGCGAGCAGTACTTC
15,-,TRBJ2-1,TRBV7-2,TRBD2,CASRTTSGSYNEQFF,TGTGCCAGCAGGACGACTAGCGGGTCCTACAATGAGCAGTTCTTC
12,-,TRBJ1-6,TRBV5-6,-,CASSFVNSPLHF,TGTGCCAGCAGCTTTGTAAATTCACCCCTCCACTTT
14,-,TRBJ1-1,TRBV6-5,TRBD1,CASSRDRGLAEAFF,TGTGCCAGCAGCCGGGACAGGGGGCTTGCTGAAGCTTTCTTT